This T cell receptor (beta chain) stems from a study of T cell repertoires in cytomegalovirus infection. For the study at large: Carrying CMV and the relevant HLA type showed in public TCR beta signatures. Study-wide results and caveats: There were HLA-C-restricted CMV-specific TCR beta clonotypes dominating the ex vivo response.

TCRdb fed the reads into MiXCR, producing one record per CDR3 protein. The data contain 100,000 or so distinct CDR3 sequences, more than 20% of them singletons. This clonotype appeared a few times. Its specificity is unknown. The CDR3 contains 15 residues. Trimming removed 0 bases at V and 1 base at J, with 9 bases between. Germline V gene sequence: CDR1 MGHRA, CDR2 YSYEKL. The TCR comes from a human donor in good health (CMV status not recorded). Some clones in this sample may be carry-over from other donors' samples. Sequencing input: CD8+ T cells from PBMCs. The chain carries TRBV4-1 and TRBJ2-5; D remains unclear. The chain's CDR3 is CASSQDAGPQETQYF. CDR3 nucleotide sequence: TGCGCCAGCAGCCAAGACGCCGGTCCCCAAGAGACCCAGTACTTC.